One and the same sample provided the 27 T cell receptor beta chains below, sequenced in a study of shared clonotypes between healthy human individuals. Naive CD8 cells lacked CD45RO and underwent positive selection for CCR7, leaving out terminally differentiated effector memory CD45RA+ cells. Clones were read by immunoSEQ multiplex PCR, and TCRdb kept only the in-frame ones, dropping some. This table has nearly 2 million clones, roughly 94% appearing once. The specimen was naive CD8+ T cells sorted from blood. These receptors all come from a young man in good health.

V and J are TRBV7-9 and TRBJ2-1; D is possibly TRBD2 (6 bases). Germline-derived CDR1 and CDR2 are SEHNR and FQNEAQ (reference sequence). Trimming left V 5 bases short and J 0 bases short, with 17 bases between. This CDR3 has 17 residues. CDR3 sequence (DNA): TGTGCCAGCAGCGACGGGAGTGACCCGAGCTCCTACAATGAGCAGTTCTTC. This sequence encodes CASSDGSDPSSYNEQFF.

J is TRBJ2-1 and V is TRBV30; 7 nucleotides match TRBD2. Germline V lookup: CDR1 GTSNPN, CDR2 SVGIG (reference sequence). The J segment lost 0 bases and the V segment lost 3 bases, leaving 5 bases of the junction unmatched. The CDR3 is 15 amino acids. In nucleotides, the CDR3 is TGTGCCTGGAGCGGGCGGGAGAGCTCCTACAATGAGCAGTTCTTC. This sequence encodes CAWSGRESSYNEQFF.

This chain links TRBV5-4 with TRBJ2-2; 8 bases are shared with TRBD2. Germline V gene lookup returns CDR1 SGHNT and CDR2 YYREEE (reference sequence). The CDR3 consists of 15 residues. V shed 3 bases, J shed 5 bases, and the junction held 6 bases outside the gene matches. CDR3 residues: CASSYRGGRTGELFF. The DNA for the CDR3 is TGTGCCAGCAGCTACCGGGGGGGCCGGACCGGGGAGCTGTTTTTT.

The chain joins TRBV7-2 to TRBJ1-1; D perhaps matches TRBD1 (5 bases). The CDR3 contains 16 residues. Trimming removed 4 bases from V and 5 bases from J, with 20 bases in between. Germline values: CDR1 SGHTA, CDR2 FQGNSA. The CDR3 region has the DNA TGTGCCAGCAGCTCTATGGGACTCACGAGGGATACTGAAGCTTTCTTT. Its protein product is CASSSMGLTRDTEAFF.

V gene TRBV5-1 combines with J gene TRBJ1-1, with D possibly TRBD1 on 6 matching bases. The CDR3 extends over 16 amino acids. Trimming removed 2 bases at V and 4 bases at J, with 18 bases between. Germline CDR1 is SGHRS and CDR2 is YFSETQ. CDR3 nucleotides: TGCGCCAGCAGCTTTTACCCATACGACAGGAGCACTGAAGCTTTCTTT. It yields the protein CASSFYPYDRSTEAFF.

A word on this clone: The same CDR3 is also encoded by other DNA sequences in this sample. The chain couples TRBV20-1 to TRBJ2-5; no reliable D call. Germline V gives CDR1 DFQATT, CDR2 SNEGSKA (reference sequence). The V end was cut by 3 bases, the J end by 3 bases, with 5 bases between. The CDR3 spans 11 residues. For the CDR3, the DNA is TGCAGTGCTAGGGCCGAAGAGACCCAGTACTTC. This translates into CSARAEETQYF.

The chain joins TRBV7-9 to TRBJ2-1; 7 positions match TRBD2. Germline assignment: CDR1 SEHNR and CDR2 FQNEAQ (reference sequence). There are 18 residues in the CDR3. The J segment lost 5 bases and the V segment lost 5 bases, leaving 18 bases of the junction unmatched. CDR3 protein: CASSPTRGLGDLNNEQFF. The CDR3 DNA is TGTGCCAGCAGCCCGACAAGAGGACTAGGGGACCTAAACAATGAGCAGTTCTTC.

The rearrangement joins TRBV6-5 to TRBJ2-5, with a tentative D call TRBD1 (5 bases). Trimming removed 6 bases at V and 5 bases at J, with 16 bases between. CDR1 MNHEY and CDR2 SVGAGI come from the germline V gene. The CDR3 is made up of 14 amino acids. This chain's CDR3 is CASSHDSSSETQYF. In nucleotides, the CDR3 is TGTGCCAGCAGCCACGACAGTTCTTCGGAGACCCAGTACTTC.

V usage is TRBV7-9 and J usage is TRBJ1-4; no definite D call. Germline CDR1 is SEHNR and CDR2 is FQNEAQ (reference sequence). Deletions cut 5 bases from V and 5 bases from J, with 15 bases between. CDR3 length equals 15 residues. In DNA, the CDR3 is TGTGCCAGCAGCGAGGACGGGCCCTTAAATGAAAAACTGTTTTTT. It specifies CASSEDGPLNEKLFF.

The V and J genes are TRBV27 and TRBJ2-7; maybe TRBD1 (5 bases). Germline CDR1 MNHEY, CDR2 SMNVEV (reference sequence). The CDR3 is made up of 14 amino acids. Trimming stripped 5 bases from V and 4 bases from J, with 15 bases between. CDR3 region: CASSPKTEPYEQYF. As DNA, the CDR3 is TGTGCCAGCAGTCCGAAGACAGAGCCGTACGAGCAGTACTTC.

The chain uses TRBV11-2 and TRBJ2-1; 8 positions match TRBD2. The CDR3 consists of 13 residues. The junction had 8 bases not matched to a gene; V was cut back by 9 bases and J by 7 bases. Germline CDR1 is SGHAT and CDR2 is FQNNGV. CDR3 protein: CASAWGTSNEQFF. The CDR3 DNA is TGTGCCAGTGCTTGGGGGACTAGTAATGAGCAGTTCTTC.

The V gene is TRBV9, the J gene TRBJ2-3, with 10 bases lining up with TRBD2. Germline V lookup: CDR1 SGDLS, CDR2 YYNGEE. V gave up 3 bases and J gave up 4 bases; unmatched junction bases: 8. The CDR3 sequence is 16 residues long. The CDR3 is CASSGVAGGPSDTQYF. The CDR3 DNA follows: TGTGCCAGCAGCGGAGTAGCGGGGGGCCCTTCAGATACGCAGTATTTT.

CDR3 coding DNA: TGTGCCAGCAGCTTAGGCCGGAGGGTTGATACGCAGTATTTT. Its translation: CASSLGRRVDTQYF. This chain joins TRBV13 and TRBJ2-3; a weak D match, TRBD2 (6 bases). Germline V CDR1 and CDR2: PRHDT, FYEKMQ (reference sequence). The ends were cut back, 0 bases at V and 6 bases at J, with 10 bases in the middle. The CDR3 is 14 amino acids.

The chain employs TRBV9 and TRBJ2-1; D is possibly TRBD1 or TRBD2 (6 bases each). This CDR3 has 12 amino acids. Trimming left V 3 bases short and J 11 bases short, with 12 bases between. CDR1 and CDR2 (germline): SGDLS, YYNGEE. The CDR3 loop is CASSGYGGQQFF. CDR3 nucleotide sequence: TGTGCCAGCAGCGGATACGGGGGCCAGCAGTTCTTC.

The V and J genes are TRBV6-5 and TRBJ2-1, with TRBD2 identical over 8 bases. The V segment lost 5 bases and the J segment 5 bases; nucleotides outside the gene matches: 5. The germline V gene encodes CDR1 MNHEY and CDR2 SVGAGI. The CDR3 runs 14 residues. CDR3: CASSDSGVNNEQFF. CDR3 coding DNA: TGTGCCAGCAGTGATAGCGGGGTAAACAATGAGCAGTTCTTC.

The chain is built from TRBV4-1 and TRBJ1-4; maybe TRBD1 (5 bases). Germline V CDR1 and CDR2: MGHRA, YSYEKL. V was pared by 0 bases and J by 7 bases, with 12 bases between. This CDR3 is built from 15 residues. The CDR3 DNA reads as TGCGCCAGCAGCCAAGATCGAGGGACGCCTGAAAAACTGTTTTTT. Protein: CASSQDRGTPEKLFF.

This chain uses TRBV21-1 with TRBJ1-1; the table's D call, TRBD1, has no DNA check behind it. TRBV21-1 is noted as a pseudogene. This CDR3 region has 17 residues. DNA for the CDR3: TGTGCCAGCAGCAATAAGACAGGGCCCTCTAAGGACACTGAAGCTTTCTTT. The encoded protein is CASSNKTGPSKDTEAFF.

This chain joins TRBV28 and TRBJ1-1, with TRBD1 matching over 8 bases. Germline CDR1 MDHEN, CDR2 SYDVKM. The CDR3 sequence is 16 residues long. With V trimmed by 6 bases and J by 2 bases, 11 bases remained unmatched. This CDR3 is CASRWSYGTGNTEAFF. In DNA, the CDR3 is TGTGCCAGCAGATGGTCATACGGGACAGGTAACACTGAAGCTTTCTTT.

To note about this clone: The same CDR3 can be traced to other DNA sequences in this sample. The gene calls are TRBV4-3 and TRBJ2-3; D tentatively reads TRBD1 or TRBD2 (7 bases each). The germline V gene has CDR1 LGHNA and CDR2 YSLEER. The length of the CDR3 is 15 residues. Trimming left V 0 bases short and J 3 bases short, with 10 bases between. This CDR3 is CASSQDRGGTDTQYF. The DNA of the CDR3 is TGCGCCAGCAGCCAAGACAGGGGGGGGACAGATACGCAGTATTTT.

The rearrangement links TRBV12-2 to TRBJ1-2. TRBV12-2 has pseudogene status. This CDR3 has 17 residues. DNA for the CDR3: TGTGCAAGTCGCCTTTCGGAGCAGGCCCCCAAGGGCTATGGCTACACCTTC. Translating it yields CASRLSEQAPKGYGYTF.

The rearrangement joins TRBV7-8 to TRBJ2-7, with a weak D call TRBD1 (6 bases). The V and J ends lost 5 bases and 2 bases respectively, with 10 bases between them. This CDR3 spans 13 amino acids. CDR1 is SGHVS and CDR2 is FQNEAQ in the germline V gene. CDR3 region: CASSLHRAYEQYF. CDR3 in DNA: TGTGCCAGCAGCCTTCACAGGGCCTACGAGCAGTACTTC.

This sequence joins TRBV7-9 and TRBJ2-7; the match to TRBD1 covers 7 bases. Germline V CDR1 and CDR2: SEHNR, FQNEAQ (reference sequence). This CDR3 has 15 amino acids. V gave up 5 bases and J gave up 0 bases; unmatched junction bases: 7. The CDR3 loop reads CASSVDRDSSYEQYF. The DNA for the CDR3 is TGTGCCAGCAGCGTAGACCGGGACAGCTCCTACGAGCAGTACTTC.

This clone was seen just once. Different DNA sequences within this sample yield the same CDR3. CDR3: CASSQDRQSSYEQYF. DNA for the CDR3: TGCGCCAGCAGCCAAGACCGGCAAAGCTCCTACGAGCAGTACTTC. The chain links TRBV4-3 to TRBJ2-7; D is uncertain. The CDR3 is made up of 15 amino acids. Trimming cost V 0 bases and J 0 bases, with 9 bases left between them. The germline CDR1 and CDR2 sequences are LGHNA and YSLEER.

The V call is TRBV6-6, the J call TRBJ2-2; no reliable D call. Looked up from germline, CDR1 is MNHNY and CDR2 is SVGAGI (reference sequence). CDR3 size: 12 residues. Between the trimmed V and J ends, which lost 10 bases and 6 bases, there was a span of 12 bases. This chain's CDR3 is CANQDESGELFF. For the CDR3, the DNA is TGTGCCAACCAGGATGAATCCGGGGAGCTGTTTTTT.

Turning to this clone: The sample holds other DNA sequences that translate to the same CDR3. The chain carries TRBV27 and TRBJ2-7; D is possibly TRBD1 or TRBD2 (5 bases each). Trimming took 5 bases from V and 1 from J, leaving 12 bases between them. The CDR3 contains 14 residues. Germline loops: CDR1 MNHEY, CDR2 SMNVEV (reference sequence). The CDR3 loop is CASSLGDGSYEQYF. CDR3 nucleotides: TGTGCCAGCAGTCTTGGGGACGGATCCTACGAGCAGTACTTC.

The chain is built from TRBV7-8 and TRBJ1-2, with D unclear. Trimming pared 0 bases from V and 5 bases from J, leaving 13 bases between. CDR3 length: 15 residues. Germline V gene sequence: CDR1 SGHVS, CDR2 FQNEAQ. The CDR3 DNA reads TGTGCCAGCAGCTTAGCGCTGGCAGGCGGATATGGCTACACCTTC. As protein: CASSLALAGGYGYTF.

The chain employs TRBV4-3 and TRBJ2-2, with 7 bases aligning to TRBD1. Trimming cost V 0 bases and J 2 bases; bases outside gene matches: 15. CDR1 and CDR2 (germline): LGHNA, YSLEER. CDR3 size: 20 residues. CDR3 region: CASSQEEYRGAPSNTGELFF. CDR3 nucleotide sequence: TGCGCCAGCAGCCAAGAAGAATACAGGGGAGCCCCATCCAACACCGGGGAGCTGTTTTTT.